The next 9 T cell receptor beta chains were all read from a single sample in a study of identical twins. TCRdb called the 5' RACE reads again in MiXCR, with one record for every CDR3 protein. Among about 530,000 distinct CDR3 sequences, around 20% were seen once, and the ten largest hold 0.48%. The data were also submitted as part of a second study, on yellow fever vaccine responses in identical twins.

Material for sequencing was CD4+ T cells sorted from blood. These receptors were obtained from a woman in her late teens or twenties in good health.

The CDR3 region is CASSLGTEGSGELFF. The CDR3 nucleotides are TGCGCCAGCAGCTTGGGGACAGAGGGCTCCGGGGAGCTGTTTTTT. J is TRBJ2-2 and V is TRBV5-1; the D gene is possibly TRBD1 (6 bases). Germline CDR1 SGHRS, CDR2 YFSETQ. The CDR3 runs to 15 residues. V lost 0 bases and J lost 6, with 12 bases in between.

This clonotype has just a few counts. V usage is TRBV7-2 and J usage is TRBJ2-7; TRBD1 agrees at 8 bases. Trimming cost V 2 bases and J 0 bases; bases outside gene matches: 9. The CDR3 is made up of 17 amino acids. CDR1 SGHTA and CDR2 FQGNSA come from the germline V gene. The CDR3 loop reads CASSLSVRGPVSYEQYF. DNA of the CDR3: TGTGCCAGCAGCTTATCAGTCAGGGGGCCAGTCTCCTACGAGCAGTACTTC.

V and J are TRBV28 and TRBJ2-1; possibly TRBD1 for D (8 bases). The CDR3 loop spans 15 amino acids. The V and J ends lost 7 bases and 3 bases respectively, with 16 bases between them. CDR1 and CDR2 from the germline V gene are MDHEN and SYDVKM. The CDR3 DNA follows: TGTGCCAGCACCACAGGGGGGGGGCACTACAATGAGCAGTTCTTC. Translating gives CASTTGGGHYNEQFF.

The chain is built from TRBV6-4 and TRBJ1-4, with D maybe TRBD1 (6 bases). V was clipped by 6 bases and J by 8 bases, with 19 bases between them. The CDR3 is 15 residues long. The germline V gene has CDR1 MRHNA and CDR2 SNTAGT. CDR3 sequence (DNA): TGTGCCAGCAGAGCAACAGGGAAGCTCGGGGAAAAACTGTTTTTT. As protein: CASRATGKLGEKLFF.

The chain carries TRBV5-1 and TRBJ2-6; no firm D call. V dropped 4 bases and J dropped 0 bases, with 8 bases sitting between them. The CDR3 is 15 residues long. CDR1 and CDR2 from the germline V gene are SGHRS and YFSETQ. The CDR3 DNA reads TGCGCCAGCAGCGAGGTTCACTCTGGGGCCAACGTCCTGACTTTC. It encodes CASSEVHSGANVLTF.

This clonotype was seen a handful of times. A read error may account for a junction end that differs from germline. J is TRBJ2-1 and V is TRBV28; 8 bases line up with TRBD2. Germline CDR1 MDHEN, CDR2 SYDVKM. CDR3 length: 14 residues. The CDR3 DNA is TGTGCCAGCATCAGGTCGGGAAAGACTAGCGTATCGGCCTTC. Its protein product is CASIRSGKTSVSAF.

The rearrangement uses TRBV28 and TRBJ1-6; a weak D match, TRBD1 (6 bases). V lost 4 bases and J lost 7, with 14 bases in between. Looked up from germline, CDR1 is MDHEN and CDR2 is SYDVKM. CDR3 length: 15 amino acids. CDR3 protein: CASSYTGSGNSPLHF. CDR3 in DNA: TGTGCCAGCAGTTATACAGGGTCGGGCAATTCACCCCTCCACTTT.

This rearrangement joins TRBV11-3 to TRBJ2-5; the match to TRBD2 covers 7 bases. After removal of 1 base from V and 0 bases from J, the junction contained 2 bases not matched to a gene. Germline values: CDR1 SGHNT, CDR2 YENEEA. The CDR3 is made up of 15 amino acids. CDR3 nucleotide sequence: TGTGCCAGCAGCTTAGTTAGCGGGTACCAAGAGACCCAGTACTTC. It specifies CASSLVSGYQETQYF.

This clonotype was observed many times. The chain recombines TRBV12-3 or TRBV12-4 with TRBJ2-1, with TRBD2 matching over 8 bases. The junction had 8 bases not matched to a gene; V was cut back by 1 base and J by 9 bases. CDR3 length equals 15 residues. CDR3 sequence (DNA): TGTGCCAGCAGTTTAGTGGCGGGAGGTACTGGTGAGCAGTTCTTC. It codes for CASSLVAGGTGEQFF.